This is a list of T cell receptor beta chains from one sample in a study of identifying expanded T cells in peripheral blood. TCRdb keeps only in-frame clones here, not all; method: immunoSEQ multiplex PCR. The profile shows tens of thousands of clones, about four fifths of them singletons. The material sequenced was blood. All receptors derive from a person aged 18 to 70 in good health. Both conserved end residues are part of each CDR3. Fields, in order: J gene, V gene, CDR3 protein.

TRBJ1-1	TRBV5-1	CASSPGGAQWNTEAFF
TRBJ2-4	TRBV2	CASSESYGGAAKNIQYF
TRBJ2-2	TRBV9	CASSVELVGTGELFF
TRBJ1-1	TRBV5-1	CASSSDYTVRGAFF
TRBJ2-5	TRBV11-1	CASSMGEVTQYF
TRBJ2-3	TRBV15	CATSSPGQAYTDTQYF
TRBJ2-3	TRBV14	CASSHNNGDTQYF
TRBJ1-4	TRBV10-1	CASSSDRLGEKLFF
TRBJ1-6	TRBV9	CASSVEGGRNSPLHF
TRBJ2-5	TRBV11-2	CASREASGRRKTQYF
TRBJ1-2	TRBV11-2	CASSDPWSKGNYGYTF
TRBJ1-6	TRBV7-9	CASSSDRGDSPLHF
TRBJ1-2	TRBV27	CVSSRQAYYGYTF
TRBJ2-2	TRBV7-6	CASSLVDGSGELFF
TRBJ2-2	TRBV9	CASSEKGSNTGELFF
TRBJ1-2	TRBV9	CASSAGHGQGYGYTF
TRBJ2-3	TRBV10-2	CASSRPSGADTQYF
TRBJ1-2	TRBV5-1	CTSSPRTDPYGYTF
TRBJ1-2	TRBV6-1	CASTQGRAGYTF
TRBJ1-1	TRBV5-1	CASSLVPGTEAFF
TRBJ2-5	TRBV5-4	CASSQGRGRLAGGVETQYF
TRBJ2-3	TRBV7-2	CASSPLGGDTQYF
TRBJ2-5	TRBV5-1	CASSWGGLPQETQYF
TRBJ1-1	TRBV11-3	CASSLKYTEAFF
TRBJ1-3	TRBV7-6	CASSLESRAGNTIYF
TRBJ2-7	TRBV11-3	CASSPGHFYEQYF
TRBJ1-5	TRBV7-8	CASSRGVPMEPQHF